These 13 T cell receptor beta chains came from one sample sequenced in a study of identical twins listed by TCRdb under 2016. The library was produced with 5' RACE. Data came from an Illumina HiSeq 2000. The public reads were reanalyzed by TCRdb: fastp trimming at Q25, MiXCR alignment, in-frame beta chains only. Every entry covers one CDR3 protein and lists the most common genes and DNA from its rows. The sample records 400,000 to 500,000 distinct CDR3 sequences, 14% of which are singletons. The ten largest clonotypes hold more than 0.8% of the sample. These data are also associated with another study on yellow fever vaccine responses in identical twins.

Sequencing was carried out using CD4+ T cells sorted from blood. These receptors originate from a woman aged 18-29 years in good health.

This clonotype has more than one count but fewer than ten. This chain joins TRBV5-1 and TRBJ2-2; 7 bases map to TRBD1. Germline V gene data show CDR1 as SGHRS and CDR2 as YFSETQ. CDR3 size: 15 residues. Trimming removed 4 bases from V and 3 bases from J; junction bases left unmatched: 6. CDR3 bases: TGCGCCAGCAGCCACCGGGACAGAGACACCGGGGAGCTGTTTTTT. Translating it yields CASSHRDRDTGELFF.

The J gene is TRBJ2-1, the V gene TRBV11-3, with D possibly matching TRBD2 (5 bases). This CDR3 has 17 amino acids. V shed 5 bases and J shed 1 base, with 18 bases lying between them. Germline V lookup: CDR1 SGHNT, CDR2 YENEEA. The chain's CDR3 is CASSAREGARSYNEQFF. CDR3 bases: TGTGCCAGCAGCGCCCGTGAGGGCGCGAGGTCCTACAATGAGCAGTTCTTC.

This clonotype has only a few counts. The genes are TRBV20-1 and TRBJ2-7; no firm D call. The V and J ends lost 6 bases and 3 bases respectively, with 15 bases between them. CDR1 and CDR2 from the germline V gene are DFQATT and SNEGSKA (reference sequence). The CDR3 totals 13 residues. Here the CDR3 DNA reads TGCAGTGCCCCGACCGGAAACAGCTACGAGCAGTACTTC. Protein: CSAPTGNSYEQYF.

This clonotype was counted at least ten times. The chain joins TRBV12-3 or TRBV12-4 to TRBJ2-2; D remains ambiguous. V was cut by 4 bases and J by 4 bases, with 16 bases left in between. The CDR3 is 16 amino acids. Here the CDR3 DNA reads TGTGCCAGCAGTTCCCCATTAAGAGGCGTCACCGGGGAGCTGTTTTTT. It translates to CASSSPLRGVTGELFF.

The chain couples TRBV12-3 or TRBV12-4 to TRBJ2-7, with 7 bases that match TRBD2. This CDR3 contains 14 residues. Trimming removed 1 base from V and 4 bases from J; junction bases left unmatched: 4. CDR3 DNA sequence: TGTGCCAGCAGTTTAGGGACTAGATGGTACGAGCAGTACTTC. This codes for CASSLGTRWYEQYF.

This clonotype has at least ten counts. The chain is built from TRBV29-1 and TRBJ2-7, with 7 bases matching TRBD2. The CDR3 spans 14 residues. Looked up from germline, CDR1 is SQVTM and CDR2 is ANQGSEA. Trimming cost V 6 bases and J 4 bases; bases outside gene matches: 12. The CDR3 is CSVPGGAGTYEQYF. Written as DNA, the CDR3 is TGCAGCGTCCCCGGCGGAGCGGGGACTTACGAGCAGTACTTC.

This chain connects TRBV7-6 to TRBJ1-1; maybe TRBD1 (6 bases). Trimming took off 5 bases at V and 0 bases at J, with 13 bases between the two ends. CDR1 is SGHVS, CDR2 FNYEAQ, per germline. This CDR3 comprises 15 residues. CDR3 DNA: TGTGCCAGCAGCCGGACAGCGAGAATGAACACTGAAGCTTTCTTT. It is translated as CASSRTARMNTEAFF.

This clonotype was seen more than once but under ten times. The chain links TRBV10-3 to TRBJ2-3, with TRBD2 matching 9 bases. The junction had 14 bases not matched to a gene; V was cut back by 6 bases and J by 4 bases. Germline loops: CDR1 ENHRY, CDR2 SYGVKD. The CDR3 loop spans 17 amino acids. The CDR3 region is CAIRPSVSGSGSDTQYF. The DNA for the CDR3 is TGTGCCATCAGACCGTCCGTTAGCGGGAGTGGATCAGATACGCAGTATTTT.

The chain uses TRBV28 and TRBJ2-1; 7 nucleotides agree with TRBD1. The CDR3 covers 12 residues. In germline, CDR1 is MDHEN, CDR2 SYDVKM. J gave up 12 bases and V 1 base, and 3 bases lay outside the gene matches. The CDR3 sequence: CASSLSSGGQFF. The CDR3 nucleotides are TGTGCCAGCAGTTTATCATCAGGGGGGCAGTTCTTC.

This clonotype was detected only a few times. The chain carries TRBV15 and TRBJ2-1; 10 bases are a match to TRBD2. After removal of 0 bases from V and 7 bases from J, the junction contained 9 bases not matched to a gene. Germline CDR1 and CDR2: LNHNV and YYDKDF (reference sequence). The CDR3 loop spans 17 amino acids. The CDR3 sequence is CATSRDRGAGGANEQFF. The DNA of the CDR3 is TGTGCCACCAGCAGAGATCGCGGAGCGGGAGGGGCGAATGAGCAGTTCTTC.

The chain recombines TRBV6-5 with TRBJ2-3; D possibly corresponds to TRBD2 (6 bases). Germline CDR1 MNHEY, CDR2 SVGAGI. Trimming removed 0 bases at V and 0 bases at J, with 13 bases between. CDR3 length: 17 amino acids. The CDR3 spells CASSYSRSGPSTDTQYF. Written as DNA, the CDR3 is TGTGCCAGCAGTTACTCGAGAAGCGGGCCTAGCACAGATACGCAGTATTTT.

Worth noting for this clonotype: The junction differs from germline at one of its ends, possibly a read error. CDR3: CAISFGSHFGTDNEKLFF. The CDR3 DNA follows: TGTGCCATCAGTTTCGGGAGCCATTTCGGGACAGATAATGAAAAACTGTTTTTT. The V call is TRBV12-3 or TRBV12-4, the J call TRBJ1-4; 7 nucleotides line up with TRBD1. The CDR3 contains 18 residues.

The chain carries TRBV7-8 and TRBJ2-1, with 9 positions matching TRBD1. V lost 5 bases, J lost 10 bases, and 15 bases stayed unmatched. Germline V gene data show CDR1 as SGHVS and CDR2 as FQNEAQ. The CDR3 is 16 amino acids. The CDR3 bases are TGTGCCAGCAGCCAAAGGGCGGGACAGGGACCCGGAGAGCAGTTCTTC. This codes for CASSQRAGQGPGEQFF.